These 7 T cell receptor beta chains were all obtained from the same sample, sequenced in a study of glioma-infiltrating T cells. Using RNA template, CDR3s of TCR alpha and beta were amplified with iRepertoire arm-PCR. TCRdb processed the multiplex PCR reads anew with MiXCR; each CDR3 protein has one entry. The data show around 99,000 distinct CDR3 sequences, around 25% seen once. Sequenced input: glioma tissue, nonneoplastic brain tissue, or PBMCs (not recorded which). All receptors come from a human donor with low-grade glioma or glioblastoma, undergoing nonglioma brain surgery, or in good health (not recorded which).

About this clonotype: A much larger clone lies a single base off, so this may be a read error. The chain employs TRBV7-9 and TRBJ2-7; D is unresolved. The CDR3 runs to 13 residues. Germline V gives CDR1 SEHNR, CDR2 FQNEAQ (reference sequence). Trimming pared 8 bases from V and 3 bases from J, leaving 14 bases between. The CDR3 protein is CASSRPPYYEQYF. CDR3 bases: TGTGCCAGCTCCCGCCCCCCCTACTACGAGCAGTACTTC.

The chain carries TRBV4-1 and TRBJ2-3; 8 bases match TRBD1. Germline V gene sequence: CDR1 MGHRA, CDR2 YSYEKL. V lost 0 bases to trimming and J lost 5 bases; unmatched junction nucleotides: 10. CDR3 length equals 17 residues. The DNA for the CDR3 is TGCGCCAGCAGCCAAGAGATCAGGGGGCTAATTGGAGATACGCAGTATTTT. Translation gives CASSQEIRGLIGDTQYF.

At least ten counts were recorded for this clonotype. The rearrangement links TRBV18 to TRBJ1-1, with a possible D match to TRBD1 (6 bases). Germline V gene lookup returns CDR1 KGHSH and CDR2 LQKENI. Trimming took off 4 bases at V and 0 bases at J, with 18 bases between the two ends. The CDR3 totals 17 residues. CDR3 DNA: TGTGCCAGCTCACTTCGGACAGCCCCTTACATGAACACTGAAGCTTTCTTT. Translating gives CASSLRTAPYMNTEAFF.

The chain combines TRBV5-1 with TRBJ1-4; no reliable D call. CDR1 and CDR2 from the germline V gene are SGHRS and YFSETQ. Trimming removed 0 bases at V and 8 bases at J, with 14 bases between. The CDR3 has 15 residues. The DNA of the CDR3 is TGCGCCAGCAGCTTGGGTATAGGATGGAGCGAAAAACTGTTTTTT. It specifies CASSLGIGWSEKLFF.

A remark on this clonotype: Possible read error: a much larger clone is one base away. The V gene is TRBV2, the J gene TRBJ1-5; D remains ambiguous. The CDR3 length is 14 residues. CDR1 is SNHLY and CDR2 is FYNNEI in the germline V gene. Trimming removed 10 bases from V and 2 bases from J, with 15 bases in between. CDR3 residues: CAITFRQGNQPQHF. DNA for the CDR3: TGTGCCATCACCTTCCGGCAGGGCAATCAGCCCCAGCATTTT.

This clonotype was counted ten times or more. V and J are TRBV7-2 and TRBJ2-3, with 10 bases lining up with TRBD2. V shed 3 bases, J shed 5 bases, and the junction held 2 bases outside the gene matches. This CDR3 contains 14 residues. CDR1 and CDR2 from the germline V gene are SGHTA and FQGNSA. The CDR3 protein is CASSLGLARDTQYF. CDR3 bases: TGTGCCAGCAGCTTGGGACTAGCGAGAGATACGCAGTATTTT.

The J gene is TRBJ2-7, the V gene TRBV20-1; D uncertain. Deletions cut 3 bases from V and 5 bases from J, with 20 bases between. Germline CDR1 reads DFQATT; CDR2 reads SNEGSKA (reference sequence). The CDR3 is 15 amino acids. CDR3 in DNA: TGCAGTGCTAGGACCGCCCCCTCTTCCTACAACGAGCAGTACTTC. This gives the protein CSARTAPSSYNEQYF.